This T cell receptor beta chain was recorded in a study of regulatory T cells in long-lasting Graves disease. The CDR3 consists of 16 residues. V trimming: 8 bases; J trimming: 2 bases; junction bases outside the gene matches: 13. CDR1 is MNHEY and CDR2 is SVGEGT in the germline V gene. Time point noted: newly diagnosed GD, antithyroid drugs for less than 3 months. From PBMCs, RNA was extracted and then used to make the TCR library. This clonotype was counted many times. The authors built TCR beta libraries using iRepertoire HTBI primers and Arm-PCR of CDR3 regions. From the multiplex PCR reads, TCRdb called clonotypes with MiXCR, one entry per CDR3 protein. The sample holds 440,000 or so distinct CDR3 sequences; 15% are singletons and the top ten take approximately 15%. This sample also belongs to another study, concerning T cells in Graves' hyperthyroidism and ophthalmopathy.

This receptor was obtained from a woman in her 30s with Graves disease. V and J are TRBV6-2 or TRBV6-3 and TRBJ1-2; 8 bases are shared with TRBD1. The sample in question was peripheral blood mononuclear cells (PBMCs), obtained at new diagnosis, from a patient treated with antithyroid drugs. CDR3 DNA sequence: TGTGCCAGCCTTACCCGACGACAGGGGTACAACTATGGCTACACCTTC. The encoded protein is CASLTRRQGYNYGYTF.